What follows is one T cell receptor beta chain and its context. This sample is part of a study of CD8 T cells in Susac syndrome. CDR3 length equals 14 residues. CDR1 is LGHDT, CDR2 YNNKEL, per germline (reference sequence). With 4 bases removed from V and 5 bases from J, the gap between germline ends came to 13 bases. An amount of RNA that ranged from 0.5 to 1 ug was reverse transcribed with random hexamers. Amplification of TCR beta CDR3 spanned 54 Vbeta and 13 Jbeta via immunoSEQ multiplex PCR. Each CDR3 protein gets one entry after TCRdb re-called the immunoSEQ multiplex PCR reads with MiXCR. The sample lists around 300,000 distinct CDR3 sequences; 89% were seen once. In the multiple sclerosis control group, patients were treatment-naive and had stable or active relapsing-remitting disease. TEMRA cells were FACS-enriched, while CD8+ and CD4+ T cells were negatively isolated.

The receptor comes from a human donor with multiple sclerosis. Material for sequencing was CD8+ T cells from PBMCs. The chain employs TRBV3-1 and TRBJ2-3; possible D gene TRBD2, 6 bases. CDR3 sequence reads: CASSPLTRGDTQYF. CDR3 coding DNA: TGTGCCAGCAGCCCCTTGACTAGAGGAGATACGCAGTATTTT.